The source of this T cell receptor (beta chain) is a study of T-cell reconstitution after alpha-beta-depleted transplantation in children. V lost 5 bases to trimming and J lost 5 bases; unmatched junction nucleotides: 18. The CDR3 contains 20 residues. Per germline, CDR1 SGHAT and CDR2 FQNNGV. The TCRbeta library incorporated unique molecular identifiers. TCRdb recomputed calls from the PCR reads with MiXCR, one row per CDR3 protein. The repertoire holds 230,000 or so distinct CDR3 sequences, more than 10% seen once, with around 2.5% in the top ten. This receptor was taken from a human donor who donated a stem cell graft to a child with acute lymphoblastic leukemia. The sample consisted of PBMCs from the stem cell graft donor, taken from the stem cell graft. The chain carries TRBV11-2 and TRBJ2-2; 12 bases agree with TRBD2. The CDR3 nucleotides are TGTGCCAGCAGCCGACGATCGAGACTAGCGGGAGTTGTTCGGACCGGGGAGCTGTTTTTT. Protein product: CASSRRSRLAGVVRTGELFF.